The 24 T cell receptor beta chains below all came from one sample that was sequenced in a study of tumor and adjacent non-tumor tissue in lung cancer. The template was RNA from unsorted bulk tissue. Distant lung tissue was collected more than 3 cm away from the tumor edge. The library came from three nested PCR rounds adapted from ARM-PCR protocols. TCRdb redid the calling of the multiplex PCR reads with MiXCR, one entry per CDR3 protein. Of approximately 100,000 distinct CDR3 sequences in the sample, less than 75% were seen once. Sample: distant non-tumor lung tissue. The receptors here all came from a man aged 25-45 years with non-small cell lung cancer.

Remarks on this clonotype: A read error is possible here, since a much larger clone lies one base away. Given the absence of the conserved phenylalanine or tryptophan at the CDR3 end, a read error is likely. The chain recombines TRBV11-2 with TRBJ2-1; 15 bases match TRBD2. Germline CDR1 and CDR2: SGHAT and FQNNGV. The CDR3 has 18 amino acids. The trim removed 5 bases at V and 5 bases at J, leaving 10 bases unmatched. CDR3 sequence (DNA): TGTGCCAGCAGCGGGACCGGACTAGCGGGGGGGGCCCACAATGAGCAGTTCAAC. It specifies CASSGTGLAGGAHNEQFN.

This clonotype was counted between two and nine times. The V and J genes are TRBV5-6 and TRBJ2-1; the D call may be TRBD1 or TRBD2 (6 bases each). The CDR3 is 14 residues long. CDR1 SGHDT and CDR2 YYEEEE come from the germline V gene. V was cut by 7 bases and J by 7 bases, with 18 bases left in between. The CDR3 spells CASHRSGAGNEQFF. Written as DNA, the CDR3 is TGTGCCAGCCACCGCTCGGGGGCCGGGAATGAGCAGTTCTTC.

For the CDR3, the DNA is TGTGCCAGCAGCCCGGGGGTACTAGGGCCCCCCTACGAGCAGTACTTC. Amino acids: CASSPGVLGPPYEQYF. V usage is TRBV11-2 and J usage is TRBJ2-7; D may be TRBD2 (6 bases). The length of the CDR3 is 16 residues. The germline CDR1 and CDR2 sequences are SGHAT and FQNNGV. Trimming pared 5 bases from V and 2 bases from J, leaving 19 bases between.

A remark on this clonotype: Without the conserved terminal phenylalanine or tryptophan, this CDR3 likely stems from a read error. The limits of the CDR3 on the DNA are not certain, so only TCRdb's listed CDR3 is given. The J gene is TRBJ2-1, the V gene TRBV11-3. Germline CDR1 SGHNT, CDR2 YENEEA. Ends included, the CDR3 has 13 residues. The CDR3: CASSPTPGNELYI.

Points on this clonotype: Since no conserved phenylalanine or tryptophan closes the CDR3, a read error is the likely cause. This CDR3 is CANSLGGFELTEAFY. In nucleotides, the CDR3 is TGTGCCAACAGTCTGGGAGGATTTGAACTCACTGAAGCTTTCTAT. The chain carries TRBV5-5 and TRBJ1-1; D remains unclear. Trimming removed 9 bases from V and 4 bases from J, with 22 bases in between. The CDR3 runs 15 residues. CDR1 and CDR2 (germline): SGHKS, YYEKEE (reference sequence).

This clonotype was picked up many times. The genes are TRBV6-1 and TRBJ2-7; D is uncertain. CDR3 length: 13 amino acids. In germline, CDR1 is MNHNS, CDR2 SASEGT. V lost 3 bases and J lost 2, with 8 bases in between. In DNA, the CDR3 is TGTGCCAGCAGTGATGGTCAAGCCTACGAGCAGTACTTC. Residues: CASSDGQAYEQYF.

This clonotype was detected a few times. The V gene is TRBV7-9, the J gene TRBJ2-7; 8 nucleotides line up with TRBD1. Germline V gene lookup returns CDR1 SEHNR and CDR2 FQNEAQ (reference sequence). Losses at the gene ends were 4 bases for V and 4 bases for J; bases not matched to a gene: 6. The CDR3 covers 14 residues. CDR3 DNA: TGTGCCAGCAGCTCGGGACAGGACAATTACGAGCAGTACTTC. Translation: CASSSGQDNYEQYF.

The chain carries TRBV20-1 and TRBJ2-7, with 8 bases fitting TRBD2. The CDR3 length is 14 residues. CDR1 and CDR2 (germline): DFQATT, SNEGSKA (reference sequence). V trimming: 6 bases; J trimming: 3 bases; junction bases outside the gene matches: 10. CDR3 in DNA: TGCAGTGCCTCCGCAGCGGGAGCGGTCTACGAGCAGTACTTC. Translation: CSASAAGAVYEQYF.

The J gene is TRBJ2-1, the V gene TRBV29-1, with 8 bases matching TRBD1. This CDR3 is 14 amino acids long. Germline assignment: CDR1 SQVTM and CDR2 ANQGSEA. The CDR3 is CNIEVGQGANEQFF. For the CDR3, the DNA is TGCAACATTGAAGTCGGACAGGGTGCCAACGAGCAGTTCTTC.

As for this clonotype: One end of the junction varies from germline; a read error may be responsible. V is TRBV11-3 and J is TRBJ2-1, with 12 bases aligning to TRBD2. The germline CDR1 and CDR2 sequences are SGHNT and YENEEA. CDR3 length equals 18 residues. The CDR3 spells CTSRSGGTSGLPGHEQFF. The CDR3 DNA reads as TGTACCAGCCGCTCGGGGGGGACTAGCGGGCTTCCAGGACACGAGCAGTTCTTC. Supplemented by reference TRBV11-3 and TRBJ2-1, the full variable domain reads EAGVVQSPRYKIIEKKQPVAFWCNPISGHNTLYWYLQNLGQGPELLIRYENEEAVDDSQLPKDRFSAERLKGVDSTLKIQPAELGDSAVYLCTSRSGGTSGLPGHEQFFGPGTRLTVL.

Concerning this clonotype itself: At one of its ends the junction is not consistent with the germline gene, which may arise from a read error. This sequence joins TRBV6-5 and TRBJ1-2, with D possibly matching TRBD1 (6 bases). CDR3 length equals 14 residues. In germline, CDR1 is MNHEY, CDR2 SVGAGI. In DNA, the CDR3 is TGTGCCAGCAATCTTATAACAGGGACGGATGGCTACATCTTT. It codes for CASNLITGTDGYIF.

Of note for this clonotype: A much bigger clone sits one base away, suggesting this may be a read error. The rearrangement joins TRBV4-1 to TRBJ2-2; no reliable D call. Germline V gene lookup returns CDR1 MGHRA and CDR2 YSYEKL. The CDR3 consists of 15 residues. The CDR3 spells CASNQFPFGTGELFF. In nucleotides, the CDR3 is TGCGCCAGCAACCAATTTCCCTTCGGCACCGGGGAGCTGTTTTTT.

A note on this clonotype: A much larger clone lies a single base off, so this may be a read error. This rearrangement joins TRBV6-1 to TRBJ2-1; D is unclear. Germline assignment: CDR1 MNHNS and CDR2 SASEGT. The CDR3 extends over 12 amino acids. CDR3 sequence reads: CASSDRLDERFF. Written as DNA, the CDR3 is TGTGCCAGCAGTGATAGGTTAGATGAGCGGTTCTTC.

The chain carries TRBV27 and TRBJ2-7, with 10 nucleotides matching TRBD1. The V and J ends lost 5 bases and 3 bases, in that order; junction bases with no gene match: 4. The CDR3 is 14 residues long. Germline CDR1 MNHEY, CDR2 SMNVEV (reference sequence). CDR3 in amino acids: CASSPGQGNYEQYF. The CDR3 DNA reads as TGTGCCAGCAGTCCGGGACAGGGGAACTACGAGCAGTACTTC.

V gene TRBV20-1 combines with J gene TRBJ2-3; possibly TRBD2 for D (5 bases). The CDR3 runs 14 residues. Germline V gene lookup returns CDR1 DFQATT and CDR2 SNEGSKA (reference sequence). V shed 1 base and J shed 12 bases, with 20 bases lying between them. The CDR3 region is CSARASPSTDIQYF. Written as DNA, the CDR3 is TGCAGTGCTAGAGCTAGCCCGAGCACAGATATACAGTATTTT.

Worth noting for this clonotype: At one of its ends the junction is not consistent with the germline gene, which may arise from a read error. J is TRBJ2-1 and V is TRBV6-5; 10 bases align to TRBD2. This CDR3 spans 16 amino acids. Looked up from germline, CDR1 is MNHEY and CDR2 is SVGAGI. The CDR3 protein is CVSSPTSGKLYNGQFF. Written as DNA, the CDR3 is TGTGTCAGCAGTCCCACTAGCGGGAAGTTATACAATGGGCAGTTCTTC.

With regard to this clonotype: As the CDR3 is not closed by the conserved phenylalanine or tryptophan, this likely results from a read error. No DNA is shown, since the ends of the CDR3 on it are uncertain; the CDR3 is the one TCRdb lists. The rearrangement uses TRBV11-3 and TRBJ2-5. The CDR3 length equals 13 residues, ends included. The germline V gene encodes CDR1 SGHNT and CDR2 YENEEA. This CDR3 is CASSVNLRETQHL.

On this clonotype itself: The CDR3 does not close with the conserved phenylalanine or tryptophan, likely indicating a read error. The DNA is omitted, as the CDR3 cannot be located on it reliably, and the CDR3 follows TCRdb's listing. V gene TRBV11-2 combines with J gene TRBJ2-7. The germline V gene encodes CDR1 SGHAT and CDR2 FQNNGV. Including both end residues, the CDR3 is 15 amino acids long. CDR3 loop: CASSLDRDIYYEQCL.

Comments on this clonotype: This may arise from a read error, as a much more abundant clone is one base away. V gene TRBV5-6 combines with J gene TRBJ2-7; D gene ambiguous. The V gene's germline CDR1 is SGHDT and CDR2 YYEEEE. CDR3 size: 13 residues. Deletions cut 1 base from V and 3 bases from J, with 8 bases between. The CDR3 is CASSLWRNYEQYF. DNA of the CDR3: TGTGCCAGCAGCTTGTGGCGGAACTACGAGCAGTACTTC. The variable domain in full, completed from reference TRBV5-6 and TRBJ2-7, reads DAGVTQSPTHLIKTRGQQVTLRCSPKSGHDTVSWYQQALGQGPQFIFQYYEEEERQRGNFPDRFSGHQFPNYSSELNVNALLLGDSALYLCASSLWRNYEQYFGPGTRLTVT.

This clonotype was observed a handful of times. CDR3 sequence (DNA): TGCAGTGCTAGGCTGGATATTCAGCTGATAAACACTGAAGCTTTCTTT. This encodes CSARLDIQLINTEAFF. The rearrangement joins TRBV20-1 to TRBJ1-1; D gene ambiguous. The germline V gene encodes CDR1 DFQATT and CDR2 SNEGSKA (reference sequence). This CDR3 spans 16 amino acids. Between the trimmed V and J ends, which lost 3 bases and 2 bases, there was a span of 19 bases.

This clonotype was seen a handful of times. Possible read error: a much larger clone is one base away. This rearrangement joins TRBV4-1 to TRBJ1-2; 9 nucleotides line up with TRBD1. This CDR3 spans 15 amino acids. Germline CDR1 is MGHRA and CDR2 is YSYEKL. The CDR3 DNA follows: TGCGCCTGCAGCCCAAACAGGGGGCGACACTATGGCTACACCTTC. Translation: CACSPNRGRHYGYTF.

Note on this clonotype: An end of the junction does not agree with germline; a read error may underlie this. DNA for the CDR3: TGTGCCAGCAGGAGTACCGATGGGGACACCGGGGGGCTGTTTTTT. Encoded protein: CASRSTDGDTGGLFF. The V call is TRBV6-1, the J call TRBJ2-2; D is perhaps TRBD1 or TRBD2 (6 bases each). The CDR3 spans 15 residues. The germline V gene encodes CDR1 MNHNS and CDR2 SASEGT.

The chain couples TRBV4-3 to TRBJ2-1; 8 positions agree with TRBD2. This CDR3 is built from 16 residues. J was trimmed by 9 bases and V by 0 bases; bases with no gene match: 10. Germline loops: CDR1 LGHNA, CDR2 YSLEER. The CDR3 coding sequence is TGCGCCAGCAGCCAAGATAGGGGACTAGGCCGGATTGAGCAGTTCTTC. This translates into CASSQDRGLGRIEQFF.

This clonotype has more than one count but fewer than ten. The J gene is TRBJ2-3, the V gene TRBV11-2; D remains ambiguous. CDR3 size: 15 residues. The germline gives CDR1 SGHAT, CDR2 FQNNGV. The V and J ends lost 2 bases and 2 bases respectively, with 11 bases between them. The CDR3 nucleotides read TGTGCCAGCAGCTTAAGGGCTCCCACCACAGATACGCAGTATTTT. It is translated as CASSLRAPTTDTQYF.